These T cell receptor beta chains were read from a single sample in a study of cytomegalovirus exposure and HLA in healthy donors. Here immunoSEQ multiplex PCR was the method, and the copy in TCRdb shows in-frame clones only, minus some. The table shows some 200,000 clones, with roughly 79% occurring only once. The sequencing input was PBMCs. Receptors originate from a woman between 35 and 50 years old in good health and CMV-seronegative. Both conserved end residues are part of each CDR3. A D gene is named only where the DNA matches it firmly. Clone sizes are given selectively: once, few, many, or a class where the clone is expanded.

CASSLSAGIEAFF	TGTGCCAGCAGCTTATCGGCAGGGATTGAAGCTTTCTTT	.	TRBJ1-1	13	.	TRBV7-2
CASSLVPESGYTF	TGTGCCAGCAGTCTAGTCCCCGAATCTGGCTACACCTTC	.	TRBJ1-2	13	.	TRBV7-9
CASSLGRQSYGYTF	TGTGCCAGCAGCTTAGGGCGACAAAGCTATGGCTACACCTTC	.	TRBJ1-2	14	.	TRBV7-2
CASSFTGDLNEKLFF	TGCGCCAGCAGCTTCACAGGGGATCTTAATGAAAAACTGTTTTTT	.	TRBJ1-4	15	TRBD1	TRBV5-1
CASSNNLGGEQYF	TGTGCCAGCAGTAACAACCTAGGCGGTGAGCAGTACTTC	once	TRBJ2-7	13	.	TRBV6-5
CASSPLGQGSDTQYF	TGTGCCAGCAGCCCCCTGGGACAGGGGTCAGATACGCAGTATTTT	.	TRBJ2-3	15	TRBD1	TRBV7-6
CASSPPAVFNYGYTF	TGTGCCAGCAGCCCCCCAGCGGTATTCAACTATGGCTACACCTTC	.	TRBJ1-2	15	.	TRBV25-1
CASSGPRTGGYNEQFF	TGTGCCAGCAGTGGACCTAGGACAGGCGGGTACAATGAGCAGTTCTTC	few	TRBJ2-1	16	TRBD1	TRBV2
CASSRTNFQETQYF	TGTGCCAGCAGTCGGACAAACTTCCAAGAGACCCAGTACTTC	.	TRBJ2-5	14	.	TRBV6-5
CASSSGTVTGELFF	TGTGCCAGCAGTTCCGGGACAGTGACCGGGGAGCTGTTTTTT	.	TRBJ2-2	14	TRBD1	TRBV28
CASSQTGGEEQYF	TGTGCCAGCAGCCAGACGGGGGGAGAGGAGCAGTACTTC	.	TRBJ2-7	13	TRBD2	TRBV7-9
CASSSGGKVTEAFF	TGTGCCAGCAGCTCGGGAGGGAAGGTAACTGAAGCTTTCTTT	.	TRBJ1-1	14	.	TRBV11-3
CASSYSSVNEQYF	TGTGCCAGCAGTTACTCGTCGGTTAACGAGCAGTACTTC	.	TRBJ2-7	13	.	TRBV6-5
CASSKTLTGGRGAPEKLFF	TGTGCCAGCAGCAAAACACTGACAGGGGGCCGCGGGGCCCCTGAAAAACTGTTTTTT	.	TRBJ1-4	19	TRBD1	TRBV5-6